Listed below are T cell receptor beta chains from one sample, sequenced in a study of T cell changes during pregnancy in multiple sclerosis. Clones were read by immunoSEQ multiplex PCR, and TCRdb kept only the in-frame ones, dropping some. In the table there are about 69,000 clones, over 80% of which are singletons. The source material was peripheral blood, sampled in the third trimester of pregnancy. The receptors were sampled from a female donor in good health, enrolled as a control in a pregnancy study. The CDR3 runs from the conserved cysteine through the conserved F or W. The D gene is left open where the match is weak. Clone size is shown for a subset of rows, as once, few, many or a class of expanded clone.

size,V,D,J,DNA,CDR3
NA,TRBV10-3,TRBD2,TRBJ2-7,TGTGCCATCAGTGACACACTAGCGGGGGTCGAGCAGTACTTC,CAISDTLAGVEQYF
NA,TRBV7-9,TRBD1,TRBJ2-3,TGTGCCAGCACCCCGGGACAGGGCTCAAATACGCAGTATTTT,CASTPGQGSNTQYF
medium-sized,TRBV11-2,TRBD2,TRBJ2-1,TGTGCCAGCAGCTTATTACCAGCTAGCGGGCCTTACAATGAGCAGTTCTTC,CASSLLPASGPYNEQFF
NA,TRBV7-9,TRBD1,TRBJ1-4,TGTGCCAGCAGCTCATCAGGGGGCGCGGAGGAAAAACTGTTTTTT,CASSSSGGAEEKLFF
NA,TRBV2,TRBD2,TRBJ2-1,TGTGCCAGCAGTGAAGCAATGGTCCGGGGGGATGAGCAGTTCTTC,CASSEAMVRGDEQFF
once,TRBV4-2,NA,TRBJ2-7,TGTGCCAGCAGCCAAGTGTTTCGTGGGGGGGCCTCCTACGAGCAGTACTTC,CASSQVFRGGASYEQYF
NA,TRBV7-9,NA,TRBJ1-2,TGTGCCAGCAGCCCACGGGGTGGCTACACCTTC,CASSPRGGYTF
NA,TRBV7-2,TRBD1,TRBJ1-2,TGTGCCAGCAGCGATCCCGGGACAGGAATCTATGGCTACACCTTC,CASSDPGTGIYGYTF
NA,TRBV19,TRBD1,TRBJ1-2,TGTGCCAGTAGTACATCAGGGGGCGGAATGGATGGCTACACCTTC,CASSTSGGGMDGYTF
NA,TRBV11-2,NA,TRBJ1-1,TGTGCCAGCAGCTTAGAATACAGGTACACTGAAGCTTTCTTT,CASSLEYRYTEAFF
NA,TRBV4-3,NA,TRBJ1-4,TGCGCCAGCAGCCAAGGAGGGTTAGCAACTAATGAAAAACTGTTTTTT,CASSQGGLATNEKLFF
NA,TRBV4-2,TRBD2,TRBJ2-1,TGTGCCAGCAGCCAAGAGTCGCTGGGAGCCTTTTTAGCGGGGGAGATCAATGAGCAGTTCTTC,CASSQESLGAFLAGEINEQFF
NA,TRBV19,TRBD1,TRBJ2-1,TGTGCCAGTAGTAGTGGACAGGCGCCCAACAATGAGCAGTTCTTC,CASSSGQAPNNEQFF
NA,TRBV18,TRBD2,TRBJ2-1,TGTGCCAGCTCACCGAGCGGGGTCACTAGCGGGTACAATGAGCAGTTCTTC,CASSPSGVTSGYNEQFF
NA,TRBV5-4,NA,TRBJ2-3,TGTGCCAGCAGCCGAGGGTTCACAGATACGCAGTATTTT,CASSRGFTDTQYF
once,TRBV20-1,TRBD1,TRBJ2-1,TGCAGTGCCAACAGGGGAGATGAGCAGTTCTTC,CSANRGDEQFF
NA,TRBV5-6,NA,TRBJ2-2,TGTGCCAGCAGCTTGAAGCCACTAGCCTCCGGGGAGCTGTTTTTT,CASSLKPLASGELFF
NA,TRBV30,NA,TRBJ1-6,TGTGCCTGGAGGGAGACAGTAAATAATTCACCCCTCCACTTT,CAWRETVNNSPLHF